This T cell receptor beta chain was retrieved from a study of blood T cell repertoires in COVID-19. The assay was immunoSEQ multiplex PCR, and TCRdb's table has in-frame clones only and misses some. This sample carries roughly 110,000 clones, 80% to 95% of them seen once, and the ten largest clones take approximately 1.2%. CDR3 length: 13 amino acids. V dropped 7 bases and J dropped 2; count of bases not matched to a gene: 3. The gene calls are TRBV12-3 or TRBV12-4 and TRBJ2-3; 7 bases are shared with TRBD2. Sequencing used peripheral blood. The sequence was collected from a woman aged 25 to 39 with acute or convalescent COVID-19. CDR3 nucleotide sequence: TGTGCCAGCAAGCGGGGAACCACAGATACGCAGTATTTT. Its protein is CASKRGTTDTQYF.